The sequence of this T cell receptor (beta chain) was determined in a study of CD8+CD57+ T cells in acquired aplastic anemia. In the study overall: Sorted CD4+ and CD8+ cells gave an average of around 3 ug of DNA.

Germline CDR1 and CDR2: SGDLS and YYNGEE. The CDR3 contains 13 residues. Genomic DNA, serving as template, underwent TCR beta VDJ and CDR3 profiling. TCRdb fed the reads into MiXCR, producing one record per CDR3 protein. The table records approximately 160,000 distinct CDR3 sequences, roughly 48% of them present only once. Study findings and constraints: Patients and controls turned out to have twenty-nine CD8+ CDR3 sequences in common.

To note about this clonotype: Its matching antigen is unknown. It may be a read error: a sequence one base away is much more abundant.

The sequence came from a human donor in good health. The sequencing input was sorted CD4+, CD8+, or CD8+CD57+ T cells (not recorded which) from PBMCs. The chain links TRBV9 to TRBJ2-3; D call uncertain. The CDR3, as DNA: TGTGCCTGCAGCCCCCCCTACACAGATACGCAGTATTTT. Its protein product is CACSPPYTDTQYF.